This T cell receptor beta chain derives from a study of blood T cell repertoires in COVID-19. Concerning this clone itself: One end of the junction does not line up with germline, which may come from a read error.

TCRdb keeps only in-frame clones here, not all; method: immunoSEQ multiplex PCR. The table lists roughly 160,000 clones, approximately 86% of them singletons. Germline V gene sequence: CDR1 LNHDA, CDR2 SQIVND (reference sequence). There are 11 residues in the CDR3. The sample consisted of peripheral blood. The chain has TRBV19 and TRBJ2-7; possibly TRBD2 for D (6 bases). The sequence came from a woman older than 75 with COVID-19, enrolled during active disease. CDR3: CASKEASVWHF. CDR3 in DNA: TGTGCCAGTAAAGAGGCTAGCGTCTGGCACTTC.